Presented here are 9 T cell receptor beta chains from one specimen sequenced in a study of OX40 agonist ivuxolimab in advanced cancers. Generated by immunoSEQ multiplex PCR, the TCRdb table keeps only in-frame clones and is missing some. The data contain more than 60,000 clones, 87% of them singletons. The specimen was CD4+ or CD8+ T cells sorted from blood, collected in a trial of the OX40 agonist ivuxolimab. These receptor sequences come from an adult with an advanced solid tumor such as melanoma, head and neck, liver or kidney cancer.

The V and J genes are TRBV6-5 and TRBJ2-1; TRBD2 is a possible D gene (6 bases). V shed 2 bases and J shed 9 bases, with 17 bases lying between them. In germline, CDR1 is MNHEY, CDR2 SVGAGI. The CDR3 extends over 15 amino acids. CDR3 DNA: TGTGCCAGCAGTTACGTCTCGACTAGTTTGGGTGAGCAGTTCTTC. Protein sequence: CASSYVSTSLGEQFF.

The chain has TRBV10-3 and TRBJ2-1; 10 nucleotides match TRBD2. The CDR3 loop spans 16 amino acids. Trimming took 1 base from V and 5 from J; bases not matched to a gene: 5. Germline loops: CDR1 ENHRY, CDR2 SYGVKD. Here the CDR3 reads CAISEFGTSEHNEQFF. The CDR3, as DNA: TGTGCCATCAGTGAGTTCGGGACTAGCGAACACAATGAGCAGTTCTTC.

The genes are TRBV6-1 and TRBJ2-7; D is uncertain. In germline, CDR1 is MNHNS, CDR2 SASEGT. CDR3 size: 12 residues. The V and J ends lost 5 bases and 4 bases respectively, with 9 bases between them. The CDR3 region is CASSRPEYEQYF. Here the CDR3 DNA reads TGTGCCAGCAGTCGACCGGAGTACGAGCAGTACTTC.

The rearrangement links TRBV6-1 to TRBJ1-3, with 7 bases aligning to TRBD1. With 2 bases clipped from V and 2 bases from J, the junction kept 9 bases outside the gene matches. The CDR3 has 17 amino acids. In germline, CDR1 is MNHNS, CDR2 SASEGT. The CDR3 DNA follows: TGTGCCAGCAGTGAACGTTTCGGGACAGTCACTGGAAACACCATATATTTT. This codes for CASSERFGTVTGNTIYF.

This chain links TRBV11-2 with TRBJ2-7; D is undetermined. The CDR3 is 14 amino acids. V was pared by 7 bases and J by 9 bases, with 22 bases between. Germline-derived CDR1 and CDR2 are SGHAT and FQNNGV. The CDR3: CASTLPGSVRPQYF. The CDR3 coding sequence is TGTGCCAGCACTCTACCGGGCTCCGTGCGGCCGCAGTACTTC.

The chain has TRBV5-4 and TRBJ2-1; a possible D gene is TRBD2 (6 bases). Per the germline V gene, CDR1 is SGHNT and CDR2 is YYREEE (reference sequence). The CDR3 has 16 residues. With 5 bases removed from V and 0 bases from J, the gap between germline ends came to 15 bases. Here the CDR3 DNA reads TGTGCCAGCAGTCATGGTGGCGGGGTCTCCTACAATGAGCAGTTCTTC. Translated: CASSHGGGVSYNEQFF.

The J gene is TRBJ2-1, the V gene TRBV27; D may be TRBD2 (7 bases). From germline, CDR1 is MNHEY and CDR2 SMNVEV (reference sequence). Trimming left V 5 bases short and J 4 bases short, with 18 bases between. This CDR3 is built from 16 residues. The CDR3 here is CASSPSKGGGYNEQFF. CDR3 bases: TGTGCCAGCAGTCCCTCTAAAGGGGGGGGATACAATGAGCAGTTCTTC.

The chain joins TRBV13 to TRBJ2-7; TRBD1 matches 9 bases. CDR1 and CDR2 from the germline V gene are PRHDT and FYEKMQ (reference sequence). The V gene end was trimmed by 3 bases and the J gene end by 2 bases; junction bases not matched to a gene: 5. The CDR3 loop spans 15 amino acids. The CDR3, as DNA: TGTGCCAGCAGCTTCCCGGGACAGGGAACCTACGAGCAGTACTTC. Its protein product is CASSFPGQGTYEQYF.

The rearrangement uses TRBV5-4 and TRBJ1-5; D call uncertain. Germline CDR1 SGHNT, CDR2 YYREEE (reference sequence). The V and J ends lost 9 bases and 3 bases respectively, with 16 bases between them. This CDR3 has 14 residues. The CDR3 DNA sequence: TGTGCCACCTCGGATATTCACCTCAATCAGCCCCAGCATTTT. Translating gives CATSDIHLNQPQHF.